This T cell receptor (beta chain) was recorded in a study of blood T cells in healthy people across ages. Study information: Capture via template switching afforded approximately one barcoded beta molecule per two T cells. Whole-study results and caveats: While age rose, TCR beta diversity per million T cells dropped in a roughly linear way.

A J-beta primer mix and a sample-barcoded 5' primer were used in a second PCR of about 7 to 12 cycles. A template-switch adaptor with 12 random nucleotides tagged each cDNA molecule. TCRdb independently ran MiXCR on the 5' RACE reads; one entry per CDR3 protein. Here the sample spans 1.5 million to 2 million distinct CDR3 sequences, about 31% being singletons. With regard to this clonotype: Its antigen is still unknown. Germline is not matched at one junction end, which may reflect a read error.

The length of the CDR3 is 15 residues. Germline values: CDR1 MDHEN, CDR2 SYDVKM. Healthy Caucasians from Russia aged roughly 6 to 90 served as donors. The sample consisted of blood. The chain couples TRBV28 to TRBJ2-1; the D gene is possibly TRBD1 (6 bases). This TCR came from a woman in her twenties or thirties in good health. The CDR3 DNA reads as TGTACCAGCAGGGTCGGACAGAGCTCCTACAATGAGCAGTTCTTC. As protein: CTSRVGQSSYNEQFF.